The subject of this entry is one T cell receptor beta chain. Its antigen is still unknown. There are 15 residues in the CDR3. V gave up 5 bases and J gave up 4 bases; unmatched junction bases: 7. CDR1 and CDR2 from the germline V gene are SEHNR and FQNEAQ (reference sequence). The sample comes from a study of blood T cells in healthy people across ages. Findings and limits, study-wide: Since the PBMCs were unsorted, naive and antigen-experienced cells could not be conclusively compared.

The authors drew about 10 milliliters of peripheral blood from each donor. At least 6 million PBMCs were isolated per sample. For the second PCR, which ran for about 7 to 11 cycles, a sample-barcoded 5' primer and a J-beta primer mix were used. With 12 random nucleotides, a template-switch adaptor tagged each individual cDNA molecule. TCRdb called the 5' RACE reads again in MiXCR, with one record for every CDR3 protein. The sample yields fewer than 950,000 distinct CDR3 sequences, about 36% seen once. The sample comprised blood. This clonotype was obtained from a man aged 18-30 years in good health. The chain couples TRBV7-9 to TRBJ1-4; 7 nucleotides agree with TRBD1. The CDR3 here is CASSPNQGGNEKLFF. Here the CDR3 DNA reads TGTGCCAGCAGCCCCAATCAGGGGGGTAATGAAAAACTGTTTTTT.